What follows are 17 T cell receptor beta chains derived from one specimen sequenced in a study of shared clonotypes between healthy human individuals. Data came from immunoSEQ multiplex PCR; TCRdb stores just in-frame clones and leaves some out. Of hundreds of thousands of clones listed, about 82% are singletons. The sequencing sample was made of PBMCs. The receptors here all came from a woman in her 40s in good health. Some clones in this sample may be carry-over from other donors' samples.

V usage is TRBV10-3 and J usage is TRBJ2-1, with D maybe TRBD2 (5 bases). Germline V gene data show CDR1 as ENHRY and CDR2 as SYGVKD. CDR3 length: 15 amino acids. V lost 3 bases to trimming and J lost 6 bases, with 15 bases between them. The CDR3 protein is CAISEGSSSGNEQFF. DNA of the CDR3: TGTGCCATCAGTGAAGGGTCTAGCTCAGGCAATGAGCAGTTCTTC.

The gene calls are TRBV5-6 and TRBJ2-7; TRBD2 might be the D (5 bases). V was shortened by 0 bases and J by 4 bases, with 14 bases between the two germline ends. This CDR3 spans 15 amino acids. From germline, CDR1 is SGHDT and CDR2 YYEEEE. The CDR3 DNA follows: TGTGCCAGCAGCTTGGGTGGGAGAAATCTTTACGAGCAGTACTTC. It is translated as CASSLGGRNLYEQYF.

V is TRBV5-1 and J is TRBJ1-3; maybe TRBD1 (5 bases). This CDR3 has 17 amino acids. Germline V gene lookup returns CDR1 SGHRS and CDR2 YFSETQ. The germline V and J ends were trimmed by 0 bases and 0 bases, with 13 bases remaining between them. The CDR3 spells CASSLAPAGRSGNTIYF. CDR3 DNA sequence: TGCGCCAGCAGCTTGGCCCCGGCAGGGCGCTCTGGAAACACCATATATTTT.

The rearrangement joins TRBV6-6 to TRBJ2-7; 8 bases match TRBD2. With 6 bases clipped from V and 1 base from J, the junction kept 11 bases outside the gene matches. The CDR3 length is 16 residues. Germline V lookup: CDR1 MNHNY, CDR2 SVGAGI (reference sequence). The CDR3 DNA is TGTGCCAGCAGAAACGCGGGAGGACGGATATCCTACGAGCAGTACTTC. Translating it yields CASRNAGGRISYEQYF.

In DNA, the CDR3 is TGCGCCAGCAGCCAAGATGCGGCGGTTGGGACAGGGATCACAGATACGCAGTATTTT. Protein: CASSQDAAVGTGITDTQYF. V is TRBV4-3 and J is TRBJ2-3; 9 bases agree with TRBD1. Trimming removed 0 bases from V and 2 bases from J; junction bases left unmatched: 12. Germline CDR1 is LGHNA and CDR2 is YSLEER. The CDR3 has 19 amino acids.

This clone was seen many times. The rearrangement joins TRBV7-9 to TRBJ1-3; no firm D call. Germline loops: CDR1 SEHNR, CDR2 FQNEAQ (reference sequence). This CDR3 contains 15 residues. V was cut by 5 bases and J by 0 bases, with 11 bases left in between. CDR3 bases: TGTGCCAGCAGCACCGGACGACTCTCTGGAAACACCATATATTTT. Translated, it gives CASSTGRLSGNTIYF.

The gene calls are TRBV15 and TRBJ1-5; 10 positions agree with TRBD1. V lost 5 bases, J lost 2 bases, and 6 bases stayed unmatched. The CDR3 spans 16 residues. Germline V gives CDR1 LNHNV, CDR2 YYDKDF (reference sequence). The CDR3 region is CATSYTGTGGNQPQHF. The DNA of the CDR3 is TGTGCCACCAGCTACACCGGGACAGGGGGCAATCAGCCCCAGCATTTT. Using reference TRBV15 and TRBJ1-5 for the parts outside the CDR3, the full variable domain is DAMVIQNPRYQVTQFGKPVTLSCSQTLNHNVMYWYQQKSSQAPKLLFHYYDKDFNNEADTPDNFQSRRPNTSFCFLDIRSPGLGDTAMYLCATSYTGTGGNQPQHFGDGTRLSIL.

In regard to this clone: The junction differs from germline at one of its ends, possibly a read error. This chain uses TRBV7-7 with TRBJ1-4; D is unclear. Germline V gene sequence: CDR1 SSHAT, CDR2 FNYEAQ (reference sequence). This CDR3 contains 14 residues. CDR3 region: CASSLMLASEELFF. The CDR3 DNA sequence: TGTGCTAGCAGCTTGATGTTGGCCAGCGAGGAACTGTTTTTT.

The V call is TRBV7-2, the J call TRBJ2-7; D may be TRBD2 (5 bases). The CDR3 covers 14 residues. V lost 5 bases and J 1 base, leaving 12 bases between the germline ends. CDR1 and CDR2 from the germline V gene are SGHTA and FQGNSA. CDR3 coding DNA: TGTGCCAGCAGCCCCGACTACTCATCCTACGAGCAGTACTTC. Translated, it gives CASSPDYSSYEQYF.

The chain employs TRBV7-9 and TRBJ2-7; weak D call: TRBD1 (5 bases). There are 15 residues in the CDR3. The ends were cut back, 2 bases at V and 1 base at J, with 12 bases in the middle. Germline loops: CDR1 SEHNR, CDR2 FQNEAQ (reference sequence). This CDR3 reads CASSLWAPGSYEQYF. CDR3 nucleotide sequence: TGTGCCAGCAGCTTATGGGCTCCAGGGTCCTACGAGCAGTACTTC.

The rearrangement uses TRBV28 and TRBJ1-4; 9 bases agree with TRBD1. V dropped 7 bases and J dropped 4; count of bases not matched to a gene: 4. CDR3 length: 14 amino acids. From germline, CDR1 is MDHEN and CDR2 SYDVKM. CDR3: CASTTGGLNEKLFF. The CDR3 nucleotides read TGTGCCAGCACTACAGGGGGCCTTAATGAAAAACTGTTTTTT.

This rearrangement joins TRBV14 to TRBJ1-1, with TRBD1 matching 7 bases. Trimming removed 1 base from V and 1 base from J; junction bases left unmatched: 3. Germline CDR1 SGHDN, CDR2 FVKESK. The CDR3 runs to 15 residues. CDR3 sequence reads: CASSQGQGWNTEAFF. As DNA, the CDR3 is TGTGCCAGCAGCCAAGGACAGGGATGGAACACTGAAGCTTTCTTT. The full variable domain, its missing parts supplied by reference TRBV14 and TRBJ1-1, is EAGVTQFPSHSVIEKGQTVTLRCDPISGHDNLYWYRRVMGKEIKFLLHFVKESKQDESGMPNNRFLAERTGGTYSTLKVQPAELEDSGVYFCASSQGQGWNTEAFFGQGTRLTVV.

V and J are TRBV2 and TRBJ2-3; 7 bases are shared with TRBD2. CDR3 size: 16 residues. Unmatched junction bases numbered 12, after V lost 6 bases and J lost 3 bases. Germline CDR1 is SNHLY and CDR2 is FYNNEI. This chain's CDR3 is CASSTVLAGGTDTQYF. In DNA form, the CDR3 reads TGTGCCAGCAGCACGGTGTTAGCGGGCGGGACAGATACGCAGTATTTT.

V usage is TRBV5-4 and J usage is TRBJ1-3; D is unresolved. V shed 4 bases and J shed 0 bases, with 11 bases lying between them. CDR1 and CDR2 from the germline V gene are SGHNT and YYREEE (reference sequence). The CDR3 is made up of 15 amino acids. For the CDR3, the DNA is TGTGCCAGCAGCATGGTGGGGAGCTCTGGAAACACCATATATTTT. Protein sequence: CASSMVGSSGNTIYF.

This CDR3 is CASSEQNVGGYGYTF. The CDR3 DNA is TGTGCCAGCAGTGAACAAAACGTCGGTGGGTATGGCTACACCTTC. The chain links TRBV6-1 to TRBJ1-2; no clear D. This CDR3 region has 15 residues. V was pared by 2 bases and J by 5 bases, with 15 bases between. Germline lookup yields CDR1 MNHNS and CDR2 SASEGT.

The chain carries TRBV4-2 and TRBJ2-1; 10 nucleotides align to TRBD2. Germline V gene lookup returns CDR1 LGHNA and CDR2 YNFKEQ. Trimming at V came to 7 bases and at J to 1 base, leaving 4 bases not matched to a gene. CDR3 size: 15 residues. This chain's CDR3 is CASTPLAGSYNEQFF. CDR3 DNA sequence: TGTGCCAGCACCCCACTAGCGGGATCCTACAATGAGCAGTTCTTC.

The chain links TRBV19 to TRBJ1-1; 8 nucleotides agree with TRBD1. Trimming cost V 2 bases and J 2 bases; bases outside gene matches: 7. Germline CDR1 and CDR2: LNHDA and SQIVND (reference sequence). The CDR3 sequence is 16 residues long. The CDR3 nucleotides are TGTGCCAGTAGTATAACAACGGACAGGGCCAACACTGAAGCTTTCTTT. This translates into CASSITTDRANTEAFF.